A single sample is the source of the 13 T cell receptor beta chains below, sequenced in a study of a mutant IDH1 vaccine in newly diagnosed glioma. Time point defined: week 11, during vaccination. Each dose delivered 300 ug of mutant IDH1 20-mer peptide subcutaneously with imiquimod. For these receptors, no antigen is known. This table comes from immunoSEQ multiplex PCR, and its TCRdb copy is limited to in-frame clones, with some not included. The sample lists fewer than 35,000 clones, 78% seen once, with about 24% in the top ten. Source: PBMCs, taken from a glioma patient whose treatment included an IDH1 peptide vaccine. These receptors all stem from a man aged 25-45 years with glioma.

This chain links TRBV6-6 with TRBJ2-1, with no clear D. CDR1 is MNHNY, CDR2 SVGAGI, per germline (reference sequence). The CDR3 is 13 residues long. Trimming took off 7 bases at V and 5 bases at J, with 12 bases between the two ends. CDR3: CASTPRQHNEQFF. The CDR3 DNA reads TGTGCCAGCACCCCCCGCCAGCACAATGAGCAGTTCTTC.

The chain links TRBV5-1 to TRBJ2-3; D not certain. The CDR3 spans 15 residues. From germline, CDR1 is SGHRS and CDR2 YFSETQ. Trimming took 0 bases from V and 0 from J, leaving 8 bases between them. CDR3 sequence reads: CASSLAGQSTDTQYF. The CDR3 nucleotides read TGCGCCAGCAGCTTGGCGGGCCAGAGCACAGATACGCAGTATTTT.

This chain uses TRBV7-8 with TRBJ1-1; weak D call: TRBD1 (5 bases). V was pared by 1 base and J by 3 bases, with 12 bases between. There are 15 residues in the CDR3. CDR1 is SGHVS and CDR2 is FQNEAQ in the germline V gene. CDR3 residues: CASSLGRGADTEAFF. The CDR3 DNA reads TGTGCCAGCAGCTTAGGTCGAGGGGCGGACACTGAAGCTTTCTTT.

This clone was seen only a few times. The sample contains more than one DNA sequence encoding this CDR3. CDR3 in amino acids: CAWRSGSNQPQHF. As DNA, the CDR3 is TGTGCCTGGAGATCGGGTAGCAATCAGCCCCAGCATTTT. The chain uses TRBV30 and TRBJ1-5, with no clear D. The CDR3 has 13 residues. V lost 3 bases and J lost 0, with 6 bases in between. In germline, CDR1 is GTSNPN, CDR2 SVGIG (reference sequence).

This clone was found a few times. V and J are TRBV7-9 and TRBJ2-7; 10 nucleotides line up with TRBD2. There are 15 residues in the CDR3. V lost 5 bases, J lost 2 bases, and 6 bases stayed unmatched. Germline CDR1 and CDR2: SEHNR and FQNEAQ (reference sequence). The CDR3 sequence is CASSPLAGEPYEQYF. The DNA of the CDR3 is TGTGCCAGCAGCCCCCTAGCGGGAGAGCCCTACGAGCAGTACTTC.

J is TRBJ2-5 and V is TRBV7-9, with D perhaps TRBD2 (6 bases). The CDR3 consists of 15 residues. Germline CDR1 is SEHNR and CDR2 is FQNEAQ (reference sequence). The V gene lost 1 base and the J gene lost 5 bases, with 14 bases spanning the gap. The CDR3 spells CASSLGQPGRETQYF. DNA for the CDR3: TGTGCCAGCAGCTTAGGACAACCAGGGAGGGAGACCCAGTACTTC.

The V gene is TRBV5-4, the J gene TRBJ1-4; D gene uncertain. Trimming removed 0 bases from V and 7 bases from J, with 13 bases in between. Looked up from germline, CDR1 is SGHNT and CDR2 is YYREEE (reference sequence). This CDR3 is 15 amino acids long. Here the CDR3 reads CASSLGGVGGEKLFF. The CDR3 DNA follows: TGTGCCAGCAGCTTGGGTGGGGTCGGCGGTGAAAAACTGTTTTTT.

The DNA of the CDR3 is TGTGCCAGCAGCTTAGTAGCGGGGGGCCAGAATGAGCAGTTCTTC. Its protein is CASSLVAGGQNEQFF. V and J are TRBV13 and TRBJ2-1, with TRBD2 identical over 10 bases. This CDR3 region has 15 residues. Germline V gene sequence: CDR1 PRHDT, CDR2 FYEKMQ (reference sequence). J was trimmed by 7 bases and V by 1 base; bases with no gene match: 4.

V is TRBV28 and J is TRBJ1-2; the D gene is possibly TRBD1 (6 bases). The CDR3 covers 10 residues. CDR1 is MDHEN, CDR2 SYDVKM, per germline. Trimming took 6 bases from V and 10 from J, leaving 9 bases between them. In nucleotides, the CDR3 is TGTGCCAGCAGGGGGGCTGACTACACCTTC. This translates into CASRGADYTF.

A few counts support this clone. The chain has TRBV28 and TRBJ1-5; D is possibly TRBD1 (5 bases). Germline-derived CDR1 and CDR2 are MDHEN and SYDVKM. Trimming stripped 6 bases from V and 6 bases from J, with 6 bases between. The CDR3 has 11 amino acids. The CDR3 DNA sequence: TGTGCCAGCAGCGGGGCTCAGCCCCAGCATTTT. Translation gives CASSGAQPQHF.

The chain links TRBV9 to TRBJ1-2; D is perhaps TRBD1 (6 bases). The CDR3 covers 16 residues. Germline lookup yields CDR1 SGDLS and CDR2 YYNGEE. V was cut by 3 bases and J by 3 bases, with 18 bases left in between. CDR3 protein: CASSGGGGRGDYGYTF. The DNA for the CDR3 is TGTGCCAGCAGCGGCGGTGGGGGCAGGGGAGACTATGGCTACACCTTC.

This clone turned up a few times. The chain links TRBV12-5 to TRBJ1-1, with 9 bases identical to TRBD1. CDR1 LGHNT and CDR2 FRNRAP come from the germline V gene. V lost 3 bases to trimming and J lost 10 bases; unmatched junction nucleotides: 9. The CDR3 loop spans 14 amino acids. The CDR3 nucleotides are TGTGCTAGTGGTTTCGCCACGACAGGGGGAGTAGCTTTCTTT. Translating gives CASGFATTGGVAFF.

The CDR3 DNA follows: TGTGCCAGCAGCCTCAAAAGGACAGGGGCCTACGAGCAGTACTTC. Translation gives CASSLKRTGAYEQYF. The rearrangement links TRBV13 to TRBJ2-7, with 9 bases matching TRBD1. Unmatched junction bases numbered 7, after V lost 5 bases and J lost 2 bases. CDR3 length equals 15 residues. Germline values: CDR1 PRHDT, CDR2 FYEKMQ (reference sequence). The full variable domain, in which reference TRBV13 and TRBJ2-7 provide the parts outside the CDR3, is AAGVIQSPRHLIKEKRETATLKCYPIPRHDTVYWYQQGPGQDPQFLISFYEKMQSDKGSIPDRFSAQQFSDYHSELNMSSLELGDSALYFCASSLKRTGAYEQYFGPGTRLTVT.